These T cell receptor beta chains were read from a single sample in a study of T cell changes during pregnancy in multiple sclerosis. Generated by immunoSEQ multiplex PCR, the TCRdb table keeps only in-frame clones and is missing some. Of tens of thousands of clones detected, around nine tenths appear once; the ten largest clones hold roughly 3.7%. The sample here was peripheral blood, taken after pregnancy. Receptors originate from a female donor in good health, enrolled as a control in a pregnancy study. CDR3s include the opening cysteine and the closing phenylalanine or tryptophan. Each record gives: CDR3 protein, CDR3 DNA, J gene, clone size, D gene, V gene. The D gene is left open where the match is weak. Size tells how often a clone was seen (once, few, many) or the class of an expanded clone, and some rows leave it out.

CDR3aa: CASSVAPTSGQETQYF; CDR3nt: TGTGCCAGCAGTGTCGCTCCGACTAGCGGGCAAGAGACCCAGTACTTC; j_gene: TRBJ2-5; abundance: once; d_gene: TRBD2; v_gene: TRBV7-2
CDR3aa: CASTLAGTGRGTGELFF; CDR3nt: TGTGCCAGCACCTTAGCCGGGACAGGGCGTGGTACCGGGGAGCTGTTTTTT; j_gene: TRBJ2-2; abundance: once; d_gene: TRBD1; v_gene: TRBV11-2
CDR3aa: CSVEDGTYEQYF; CDR3nt: TGCAGCGTTGAGGACGGGACCTACGAGCAGTACTTC; j_gene: TRBJ2-7; abundance: .; d_gene: .; v_gene: TRBV29-1
CDR3aa: CSTAGQGYGYTF; CDR3nt: TGCAGCACCGCGGGGCAGGGCTATGGCTACACCTTC; j_gene: TRBJ1-2; abundance: .; d_gene: .; v_gene: TRBV29-1
CDR3aa: CASSPSTWRGTDTQYF; CDR3nt: TGTGCCAGCAGCCCGTCCACTTGGAGGGGCACAGATACGCAGTATTTT; j_gene: TRBJ2-3; abundance: .; d_gene: .; v_gene: TRBV7-2
CDR3aa: CASSFLPTDYYGYTF; CDR3nt: TGTGCCAGCAGTTTTCTTCCGACAGATTACTATGGCTACACCTTC; j_gene: TRBJ1-2; abundance: .; d_gene: .; v_gene: TRBV27
CDR3aa: CASSPEGGRQPQHF; CDR3nt: TGTGCCAGCAGCCCGGAGGGGGGGCGACAGCCCCAGCATTTT; j_gene: TRBJ1-5; abundance: .; d_gene: .; v_gene: TRBV7-2
CDR3aa: CASSGGSGETQYF; CDR3nt: TGTGCCAGCAGTGGGGGGTCAGGAGAGACCCAGTACTTC; j_gene: TRBJ2-5; abundance: .; d_gene: .; v_gene: TRBV27
CDR3aa: CASSVGFGTNYGYTF; CDR3nt: TGTGCCAGCAGCGTAGGATTCGGGACTAACTATGGCTACACCTTC; j_gene: TRBJ1-2; abundance: once; d_gene: .; v_gene: TRBV9
CDR3aa: CASSRGSGANVLTF; CDR3nt: TGTGCCAGCAGTAGGGGATCTGGGGCCAACGTCCTGACTTTC; j_gene: TRBJ2-6; abundance: .; d_gene: .; v_gene: TRBV27
CDR3aa: CARSPNWDRNEKLFF; CDR3nt: TGTGCCAGAAGCCCCAACTGGGACAGGAATGAAAAACTGTTTTTT; j_gene: TRBJ1-4; abundance: .; d_gene: TRBD1; v_gene: TRBV5-3
CDR3aa: CASSPGPGDWMNTEAFF; CDR3nt: TGCGCCAGCAGCCCTGGCCCGGGGGATTGGATGAACACTGAAGCTTTCTTT; j_gene: TRBJ1-1; abundance: .; d_gene: .; v_gene: TRBV10-1
CDR3aa: CASHYRGRGYTF; CDR3nt: TGTGCCAGCCATTACAGGGGTAGAGGCTACACCTTC; j_gene: TRBJ1-2; abundance: .; d_gene: TRBD1; v_gene: TRBV6-5
CDR3aa: CAWQRPGLRGETQYF; CDR3nt: TGTGCCTGGCAGCGCCCGGGCCTCCGGGGGGAGACCCAGTACTTC; j_gene: TRBJ2-5; abundance: .; d_gene: .; v_gene: TRBV30
CDR3aa: CASSDPGGHTEAFF; CDR3nt: TGTGCCAGTAGTGATCCAGGAGGTCACACTGAAGCTTTCTTT; j_gene: TRBJ1-1; abundance: once; d_gene: .; v_gene: TRBV19
CDR3aa: CASSQGLARADTQYF; CDR3nt: TGCGCCAGCAGCCAAGGACTAGCGCGTGCAGATACGCAGTATTTT; j_gene: TRBJ2-3; abundance: .; d_gene: TRBD2; v_gene: TRBV4-1
CDR3aa: CASSLGDYNTQYF; CDR3nt: TGTGCCAGCAGCTTAGGGGACTACAATACGCAGTATTTT; j_gene: TRBJ2-3; abundance: .; d_gene: TRBD2; v_gene: TRBV7-6
CDR3aa: CASSWGQGAYEQYF; CDR3nt: TGCGCCAGCAGCTGGGGACAGGGGGCCTACGAGCAGTACTTC; j_gene: TRBJ2-7; abundance: once; d_gene: TRBD1; v_gene: TRBV5-1
CDR3aa: CASSLEFGNQPQHF; CDR3nt: TGCGCCAGCAGCTTGGAATTCGGGAATCAGCCCCAGCATTTT; j_gene: TRBJ1-5; abundance: .; d_gene: .; v_gene: TRBV5-1
CDR3aa: CASSIGTGVFFYEQYF; CDR3nt: TGTGCCAGTAGTATAGGGACAGGGGTTTTTTTTTACGAGCAGTACTTC; j_gene: TRBJ2-7; abundance: .; d_gene: TRBD1; v_gene: TRBV19
CDR3aa: CASSLLGASEQFF; CDR3nt: TGTGCCAGCAGCTTATTGGGGGCAAGTGAGCAGTTCTTC; j_gene: TRBJ2-1; abundance: .; d_gene: .; v_gene: TRBV7-9
CDR3aa: CASSTTGLNTEAFF; CDR3nt: TGTGCCAGCTCAACCACAGGGTTGAACACTGAAGCTTTCTTT; j_gene: TRBJ1-1; abundance: .; d_gene: .; v_gene: TRBV18
CDR3aa: CASSQGVYSNQPQHF; CDR3nt: TGCGCCAGCAGCCAAGGTGTGTATAGCAATCAGCCCCAGCATTTT; j_gene: TRBJ1-5; abundance: .; d_gene: .; v_gene: TRBV4-3
CDR3aa: CAWSLPVGGYTF; CDR3nt: TGTGCCTGGAGTCTTCCCGTTGGCGGCTACACCTTC; j_gene: TRBJ1-2; abundance: .; d_gene: .; v_gene: TRBV30
CDR3aa: CASSSEGEYYGYTF; CDR3nt: TGTGCCAGCAGCTCCGAAGGGGAATACTATGGCTACACCTTC; j_gene: TRBJ1-2; abundance: few; d_gene: .; v_gene: TRBV28
CDR3aa: CASSYRSSGRGQETQYF; CDR3nt: TGTGCCAGCAGCTATAGATCTAGCGGGAGGGGGCAAGAGACCCAGTACTTC; j_gene: TRBJ2-5; abundance: .; d_gene: .; v_gene: TRBV12-1
CDR3aa: CASSQTGNNQPQHF; CDR3nt: TGTGCCAGCAGCCAAACAGGGAATAATCAGCCCCAGCATTTT; j_gene: TRBJ1-5; abundance: once; d_gene: .; v_gene: TRBV28
CDR3aa: CASTLQGRDTGELFF; CDR3nt: TGTGCCAGCACCTTACAGGGGCGGGACACCGGGGAGCTGTTTTTT; j_gene: TRBJ2-2; abundance: .; d_gene: TRBD1; v_gene: TRBV6-6
CDR3aa: CASSRPTRGELFF; CDR3nt: TGTGCCAGCAGCCGGCCAACCAGGGGGGAGCTGTTTTTT; j_gene: TRBJ2-2; abundance: .; d_gene: .; v_gene: TRBV11-2
CDR3aa: CASSGGTAGNEQFF; CDR3nt: TGCGCCAGCAGCGGCGGGACAGCGGGCAATGAGCAGTTCTTC; j_gene: TRBJ2-1; abundance: .; d_gene: .; v_gene: TRBV5-1
CDR3aa: CASSPFSDRDGTQHF; CDR3nt: TGTGCCAGCTCACCGTTCTCTGACAGGGATGGGACCCAGCATTTT; j_gene: TRBJ1-5; abundance: .; d_gene: TRBD1; v_gene: TRBV18
CDR3aa: CASSSGQQRETQYF; CDR3nt: TGTGCCAGCAGTTCCGGACAGCAGAGGGAGACCCAGTACTTC; j_gene: TRBJ2-5; abundance: .; d_gene: .; v_gene: TRBV28
CDR3aa: CASRSPASGEYEQYF; CDR3nt: TGTGCCAGCAGAAGCCCCGCTAGCGGGGAATACGAGCAGTACTTC; j_gene: TRBJ2-7; abundance: .; d_gene: TRBD2; v_gene: TRBV27
CDR3aa: CATSRGRNTEAFF; CDR3nt: TGTGCCACCAGCAGAGGCAGGAACACTGAAGCTTTCTTT; j_gene: TRBJ1-1; abundance: few; d_gene: .; v_gene: TRBV15
CDR3aa: CASSESVGGGGNEKLFF; CDR3nt: TGTGCCAGCAGTGAAAGTGTGGGAGGGGGTGGTAATGAAAAACTGTTTTTT; j_gene: TRBJ1-4; abundance: .; d_gene: .; v_gene: TRBV6-1
CDR3aa: CAISEIAGASDQPQHF; CDR3nt: TGTGCCATCAGTGAGATTGCGGGGGCTTCAGATCAGCCCCAGCATTTT; j_gene: TRBJ1-5; abundance: .; d_gene: .; v_gene: TRBV10-3
CDR3aa: CASSLEGAGTDTQYF; CDR3nt: TGCGCCAGCAGCTTGGAGGGGGCTGGCACAGATACGCAGTATTTT; j_gene: TRBJ2-3; abundance: .; d_gene: TRBD1; v_gene: TRBV5-1
CDR3aa: CASSQPLAGVQTSTDTQYF; CDR3nt: TGCGCCAGCAGCCAACCTCTAGCGGGGGTTCAAACTAGCACAGATACGCAGTATTTT; j_gene: TRBJ2-3; abundance: .; d_gene: TRBD2; v_gene: TRBV4-1
CDR3aa: CASSPSFVETQYF; CDR3nt: TGCGCCAGCAGCCCCTCTTTTGTCGAGACCCAGTACTTC; j_gene: TRBJ2-5; abundance: .; d_gene: .; v_gene: TRBV4-3
CDR3aa: CASSRPAGGVETQYF; CDR3nt: TGTGCCAGCAGTCGCCCAGCGGGAGGAGTAGAGACCCAGTACTTC; j_gene: TRBJ2-5; abundance: .; d_gene: TRBD2; v_gene: TRBV6-5
CDR3aa: CASSETGTSGSDEQFF; CDR3nt: TGTGCCAGCAGTGAAACAGGGACTAGCGGGAGCGATGAGCAGTTCTTC; j_gene: TRBJ2-1; abundance: .; d_gene: TRBD2; v_gene: TRBV6-1
CDR3aa: CASSPTGPAGGAFF; CDR3nt: TGTGCCAGCAGCCCCACGGGTCCCGCCGGCGGGGCTTTCTTT; j_gene: TRBJ1-1; abundance: .; d_gene: .; v_gene: TRBV7-9
CDR3aa: CASDLSSYNSPLHF; CDR3nt: TGTGCCAGCGATTTGAGTTCCTATAATTCACCCCTCCACTTT; j_gene: TRBJ1-6; abundance: .; d_gene: .; v_gene: TRBV5-8
CDR3aa: CASSIGTSGSADTQYF; CDR3nt: TGTGCCAGCAGCATAGGGACTAGCGGGAGCGCAGATACGCAGTATTTT; j_gene: TRBJ2-3; abundance: .; d_gene: TRBD2; v_gene: TRBV9
CDR3aa: CASSSDRSSYNEQFF; CDR3nt: TGTGCCAGCAGCTCTGACAGGAGCTCCTACAATGAGCAGTTCTTC; j_gene: TRBJ2-1; abundance: .; d_gene: .; v_gene: TRBV7-9
CDR3aa: CASSQAGTGNTIYF; CDR3nt: TGTGCCAGCAGCCAGGCCGGGACAGGAAACACCATATATTTT; j_gene: TRBJ1-3; abundance: .; d_gene: .; v_gene: TRBV4-2
CDR3aa: CASLIRRNQPQHF; CDR3nt: TGTGCCAGTCTAATAAGGCGGAATCAGCCCCAGCATTTT; j_gene: TRBJ1-5; abundance: .; d_gene: .; v_gene: TRBV6-1
CDR3aa: CASSQDDGSSYNEQFF; CDR3nt: TGCGCCAGCAGCCAAGATGACGGGAGCTCCTACAATGAGCAGTTCTTC; j_gene: TRBJ2-1; abundance: .; d_gene: .; v_gene: TRBV4-3
CDR3aa: CASSLDPGTAYGYTF; CDR3nt: TGCGCCAGCAGCTTGGACCCCGGGACAGCCTATGGCTACACCTTC; j_gene: TRBJ1-2; abundance: once; d_gene: TRBD1; v_gene: TRBV5-1
CDR3aa: CASSLRTGTEAFF; CDR3nt: TGTGCCAGCAGCTTGAGGACAGGGACTGAAGCTTTCTTT; j_gene: TRBJ1-1; abundance: .; d_gene: TRBD1; v_gene: TRBV5-5
CDR3aa: CASSLTDRGDTGELFF; CDR3nt: TGTGCTAGCAGCTTGACGGACAGGGGTGACACCGGGGAGCTGTTTTTT; j_gene: TRBJ2-2; abundance: .; d_gene: TRBD1; v_gene: TRBV7-7
CDR3aa: CASSTPIAGGLQETQYF; CDR3nt: TGTGCCAGTAGTACCCCCATAGCGGGGGGGCTCCAAGAGACCCAGTACTTC; j_gene: TRBJ2-5; abundance: .; d_gene: TRBD2; v_gene: TRBV19
CDR3aa: CASSVVGGASGVNEQFF; CDR3nt: TGTGCCAGCAGCGTAGTGGGGGGGGCTAGCGGGGTCAATGAGCAGTTCTTC; j_gene: TRBJ2-1; abundance: .; d_gene: TRBD2; v_gene: TRBV9